This is a list of T cell receptor beta chains from one sample in a study of T cell clones after liver transplantation. Libraries were prepared by immunoSEQ multiplex PCR; TCRdb keeps only in-frame clonotypes and omits some of them. The sample consists of roughly 60,000 clones, around 70% of them appearing once. Sequenced here: CD4+ T cells from blood, sampled at the approximately 15-month timepoint. The receptor source for this set is a human patient who received a liver transplant. Some T cells may have originated in the graft donor. Both conserved end residues are part of each CDR3. The order of the fields is CDR3 DNA, CDR3 protein, clone size, J gene, V gene, D gene. A D gene is named only where the DNA matches it firmly. The size entry is marked missing in some rows and otherwise reads once, few, many or a size class.

cdr3_nt: TGTGCCTGGAGCCGGGACAGTGGCTCTGGAAACACCATATATTTT
cdr3_aa: CAWSRDSGSGNTIYF
clone_size: NA
j_call: TRBJ1-3
v_call: TRBV30
d_call: TRBD1

cdr3_nt: TGTGCCAGCCGACAGGGGCAAGAGACCCAGTACTTC
cdr3_aa: CASRQGQETQYF
clone_size: NA
j_call: TRBJ2-5
v_call: TRBV28
d_call: TRBD1

cdr3_nt: TGTGCCAGCAGCTTGGCCCTGACAGGACTCAATCAGCCCCAGCATTTT
cdr3_aa: CASSLALTGLNQPQHF
clone_size: NA
j_call: TRBJ1-5
v_call: TRBV5-8
d_call: NA

cdr3_nt: TGTGCCAGTAGTAGTTTCTACGAGCAGTACTTC
cdr3_aa: CASSSFYEQYF
clone_size: NA
j_call: TRBJ2-7
v_call: TRBV19
d_call: NA

cdr3_nt: TGCGCCAGCAGTCGGGGGCAAGAGACCCAGTACTTC
cdr3_aa: CASSRGQETQYF
clone_size: NA
j_call: TRBJ2-5
v_call: TRBV5-1
d_call: NA

cdr3_nt: TGCGCCAGCCGCGCCGGGACTAGCTACGAGCAGTACTTC
cdr3_aa: CASRAGTSYEQYF
clone_size: NA
j_call: TRBJ2-7
v_call: TRBV5-1
d_call: TRBD2

cdr3_nt: TGCAGCGTTGATTGGGGATACACCGGGGAGCTGTTTTTT
cdr3_aa: CSVDWGYTGELFF
clone_size: NA
j_call: TRBJ2-2
v_call: TRBV29-1
d_call: NA

cdr3_nt: TGCAGCGTTGCCCTCACGGCAGGGTTGGACACTGAAGCTTTCTTT
cdr3_aa: CSVALTAGLDTEAFF
clone_size: NA
j_call: TRBJ1-1
v_call: TRBV29-1
d_call: NA

cdr3_nt: TGTGCCAGCAGCCGGGGATTGGGCTCCTACGAGCAGTACTTC
cdr3_aa: CASSRGLGSYEQYF
clone_size: NA
j_call: TRBJ2-7
v_call: TRBV6-5
d_call: NA

cdr3_nt: TGCGCCAGCAGCTTGGCCTGGGACAGTATTAATGAAAAACTGTTTTTT
cdr3_aa: CASSLAWDSINEKLFF
clone_size: NA
j_call: TRBJ1-4
v_call: TRBV5-1
d_call: TRBD1

cdr3_nt: TGTGCCAGCAGGTGGGGCGCGACTGAAGCTTTCTTT
cdr3_aa: CASRWGATEAFF
clone_size: NA
j_call: TRBJ1-1
v_call: TRBV28
d_call: NA

cdr3_nt: TGTGCCAGCAGCGTAGTGTCCCGGGCCACTGAAGCTTTCTTT
cdr3_aa: CASSVVSRATEAFF
clone_size: NA
j_call: TRBJ1-1
v_call: TRBV9
d_call: NA

cdr3_nt: TGTGCCAGCAGTGGGGGACAGGCTCAAGAGACCCAGTACTTC
cdr3_aa: CASSGGQAQETQYF
clone_size: NA
j_call: TRBJ2-5
v_call: TRBV6-1
d_call: TRBD1

cdr3_nt: TGCGCCAGCAGCCTGGACAGGGGCGGCTACACCTTC
cdr3_aa: CASSLDRGGYTF
clone_size: once
j_call: TRBJ1-2
v_call: TRBV5-1
d_call: TRBD1

cdr3_nt: TGTGCCAGCAGCGTCGGACAGGGGGTAGATGAAAAACTGTTTTTT
cdr3_aa: CASSVGQGVDEKLFF
clone_size: NA
j_call: TRBJ1-4
v_call: TRBV9
d_call: TRBD1

cdr3_nt: TGTGCCAGCAGCGTAGGCGGGAGGGGCTACAATGAGCAGTTCTTC
cdr3_aa: CASSVGGRGYNEQFF
clone_size: once
j_call: TRBJ2-1
v_call: TRBV9
d_call: TRBD2

cdr3_nt: TGTGCCTGGAGTTGGGGCTCCAATGAGCAGTTCTTC
cdr3_aa: CAWSWGSNEQFF
clone_size: once
j_call: TRBJ2-1
v_call: TRBV30
d_call: NA

cdr3_nt: TGTGCCAGCAGCCCAAGGACAGGGGACTTGAGCTCCTACGAGCAGTACTTC
cdr3_aa: CASSPRTGDLSSYEQYF
clone_size: NA
j_call: TRBJ2-7
v_call: TRBV13
d_call: TRBD1

cdr3_nt: TGTGCCAGCACCGGGACAGGGGGCTCCTTCGGGTCCGGTGAAAAACTGTTTTTT
cdr3_aa: CASTGTGGSFGSGEKLFF
clone_size: NA
j_call: TRBJ1-4
v_call: TRBV28
d_call: TRBD1

cdr3_nt: TGTGCCAGCAGTTTATCGGGTGCCGGGGGGGGAATAAATAACTATGGCTACACCTTC
cdr3_aa: CASSLSGAGGGINNYGYTF
clone_size: NA
j_call: TRBJ1-2
v_call: TRBV28
d_call: NA

cdr3_nt: TGTGCCAGCACACAACGGGGGGAGTTGGGAGAGACCCAGTACTTC
cdr3_aa: CASTQRGELGETQYF
clone_size: NA
j_call: TRBJ2-5
v_call: TRBV5-8
d_call: TRBD2

cdr3_nt: TGTGCCTGGAGAATTGCTAGCGGAGGTCAGGAGATCCAGTACTTC
cdr3_aa: CAWRIASGGQEIQYF
clone_size: once
j_call: TRBJ2-5
v_call: TRBV30
d_call: TRBD2

cdr3_nt: TGTGCCAGCAGCGTAGAGGCGGGGAGCACAGATACGCAGTATTTT
cdr3_aa: CASSVEAGSTDTQYF
clone_size: once
j_call: TRBJ2-3
v_call: TRBV9
d_call: NA

cdr3_nt: TGCGCCAGCAGCCAAGTACGCGGGAACACCGGGGAGCTGTTTTTT
cdr3_aa: CASSQVRGNTGELFF
clone_size: NA
j_call: TRBJ2-2
v_call: TRBV5-1
d_call: NA

cdr3_nt: TGTGCCAGCAGCTTAGACGGGGGAGCCTATAATTCACCCCTCCACTTT
cdr3_aa: CASSLDGGAYNSPLHF
clone_size: NA
j_call: TRBJ1-6
v_call: TRBV11-2
d_call: NA

cdr3_nt: TGTGCCAGCAGCCAAGGTGTTATGCGGCAGCGGATAGGGTACGAGCAGTACTTC
cdr3_aa: CASSQGVMRQRIGYEQYF
clone_size: NA
j_call: TRBJ2-7
v_call: TRBV4-2
d_call: NA

cdr3_nt: TGTGCCAGCAGCTCACGACAGGCGCCAAATTCACCCCTCCACTTT
cdr3_aa: CASSSRQAPNSPLHF
clone_size: NA
j_call: TRBJ1-6
v_call: TRBV11-2
d_call: NA

cdr3_nt: TGTGCCAGCAGCTTGCCCGGGGCTTGGGGCGACGAGCAGTACTTC
cdr3_aa: CASSLPGAWGDEQYF
clone_size: few
j_call: TRBJ2-7
v_call: TRBV5-6
d_call: NA

cdr3_nt: TGTGCCACCCAAGACAGGGTCGAAAAACTGTTTTTT
cdr3_aa: CATQDRVEKLFF
clone_size: NA
j_call: TRBJ1-4
v_call: TRBV19
d_call: TRBD1

cdr3_nt: TGTGCCAGCAGCACGGGACTAGCGAGGAATGAGCAGTTCTTC
cdr3_aa: CASSTGLARNEQFF
clone_size: NA
j_call: TRBJ2-1
v_call: TRBV11-2
d_call: TRBD2

cdr3_nt: TGTGCCAGCAGTGGGGGACAGGGGGAAAACACCATATATTTT
cdr3_aa: CASSGGQGENTIYF
clone_size: few
j_call: TRBJ1-3
v_call: TRBV6-1
d_call: TRBD1

cdr3_nt: TGTGCCAGCAGCTTAGTAGGACTCTCCTACGAGCAGTACTTC
cdr3_aa: CASSLVGLSYEQYF
clone_size: once
j_call: TRBJ2-7
v_call: TRBV7-2
d_call: NA

cdr3_nt: TGTGCCAGTAGTATACCGGAGTCCTATGGCTACACCTTC
cdr3_aa: CASSIPESYGYTF
clone_size: NA
j_call: TRBJ1-2
v_call: TRBV19
d_call: NA